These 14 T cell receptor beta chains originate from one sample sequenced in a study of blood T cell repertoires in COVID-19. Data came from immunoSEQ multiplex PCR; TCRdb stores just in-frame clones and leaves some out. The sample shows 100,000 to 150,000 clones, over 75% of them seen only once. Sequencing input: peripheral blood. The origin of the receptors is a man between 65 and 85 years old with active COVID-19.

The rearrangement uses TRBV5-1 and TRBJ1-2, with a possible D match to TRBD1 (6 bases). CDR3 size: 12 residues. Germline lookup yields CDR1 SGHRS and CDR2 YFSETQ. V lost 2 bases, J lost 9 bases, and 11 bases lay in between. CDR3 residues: CASSFSDRSYTF. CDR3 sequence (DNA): TGCGCCAGCAGCTTCTCCGACAGGAGCTACACCTTC.

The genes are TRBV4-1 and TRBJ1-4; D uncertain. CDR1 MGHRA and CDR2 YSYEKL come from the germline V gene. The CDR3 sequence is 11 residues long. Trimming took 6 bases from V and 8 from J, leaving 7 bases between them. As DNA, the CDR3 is TGCGCCAGCAGGGGGAGGGAAAAACTGTTTTTT. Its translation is CASRGREKLFF.

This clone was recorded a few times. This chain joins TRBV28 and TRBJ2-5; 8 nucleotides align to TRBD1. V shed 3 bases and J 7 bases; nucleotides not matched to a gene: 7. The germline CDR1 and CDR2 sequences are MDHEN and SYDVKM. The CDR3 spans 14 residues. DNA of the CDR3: TGTGCCAGCAGTTTCCAGGGGGCCGGATGGACCCAGTACTTC. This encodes CASSFQGAGWTQYF.

The chain's CDR3 is CASSEAVVALSYEQYF. Here the CDR3 DNA reads TGTGCCAGCAGTGAAGCCGTGGTAGCGCTCTCCTACGAGCAGTACTTC. J is TRBJ2-7 and V is TRBV6-1; D is possibly TRBD2 (5 bases). Germline V lookup: CDR1 MNHNS, CDR2 SASEGT. The CDR3 covers 16 residues. The germline V and J ends were trimmed by 0 bases and 0 bases, with 12 bases remaining between them.

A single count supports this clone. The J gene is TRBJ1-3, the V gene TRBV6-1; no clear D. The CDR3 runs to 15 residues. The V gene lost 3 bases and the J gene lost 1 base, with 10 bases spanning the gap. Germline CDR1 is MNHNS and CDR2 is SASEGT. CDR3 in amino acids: CASSDPSRSGNTIYF. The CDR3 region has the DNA TGTGCCAGCAGTGACCCGTCTAGGTCTGGAAACACCATATATTTT.

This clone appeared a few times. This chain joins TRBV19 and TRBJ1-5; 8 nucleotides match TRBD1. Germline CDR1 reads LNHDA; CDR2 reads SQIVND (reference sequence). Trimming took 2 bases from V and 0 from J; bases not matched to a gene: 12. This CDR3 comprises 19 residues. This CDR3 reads CASSIRDRLLGYSNQPQHF. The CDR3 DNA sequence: TGTGCCAGTAGTATAAGGGACAGGCTATTAGGGTATAGCAATCAGCCCCAGCATTTT.

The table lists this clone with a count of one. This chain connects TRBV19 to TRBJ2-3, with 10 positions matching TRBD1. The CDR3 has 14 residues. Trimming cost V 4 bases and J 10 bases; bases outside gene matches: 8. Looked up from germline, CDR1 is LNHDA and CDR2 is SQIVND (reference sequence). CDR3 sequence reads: CASSSRDRGLAQYF. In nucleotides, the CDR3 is TGTGCCAGTAGTAGCCGGGACAGGGGACTAGCGCAGTATTTT.

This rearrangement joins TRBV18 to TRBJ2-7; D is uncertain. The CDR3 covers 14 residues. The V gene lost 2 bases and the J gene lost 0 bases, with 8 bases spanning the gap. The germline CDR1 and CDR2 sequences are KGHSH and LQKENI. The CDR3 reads CASSPDINSYEQYF. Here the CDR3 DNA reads TGTGCCAGCTCACCAGACATTAACTCCTACGAGCAGTACTTC.

CDR3 sequence reads: CATSEFGQGGSGELFF. The CDR3 coding sequence is TGTGCCACCAGTGAATTCGGACAGGGGGGCTCCGGGGAGCTGTTTTTT. The chain is built from TRBV24-1 and TRBJ2-2, with 10 nucleotides matching TRBD1. After removal of 4 bases from V and 6 bases from J, the junction contained 7 bases not matched to a gene. There are 16 residues in the CDR3. Germline V lookup: CDR1 KGHDR, CDR2 SFDVKD.

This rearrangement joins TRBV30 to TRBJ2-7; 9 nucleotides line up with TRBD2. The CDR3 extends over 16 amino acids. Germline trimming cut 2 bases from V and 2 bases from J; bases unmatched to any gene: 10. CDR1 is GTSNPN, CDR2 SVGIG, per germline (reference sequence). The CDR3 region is CAWSSPGIAGAYEQYF. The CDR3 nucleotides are TGTGCCTGGAGTTCGCCCGGAATAGCGGGAGCCTACGAGCAGTACTTC.

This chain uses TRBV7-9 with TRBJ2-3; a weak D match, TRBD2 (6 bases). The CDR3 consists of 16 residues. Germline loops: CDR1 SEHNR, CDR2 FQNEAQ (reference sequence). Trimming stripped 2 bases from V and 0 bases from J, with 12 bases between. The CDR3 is CASSLPPGGSTDTQYF. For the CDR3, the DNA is TGTGCCAGCAGCTTACCCCCCGGGGGTAGCACAGATACGCAGTATTTT.

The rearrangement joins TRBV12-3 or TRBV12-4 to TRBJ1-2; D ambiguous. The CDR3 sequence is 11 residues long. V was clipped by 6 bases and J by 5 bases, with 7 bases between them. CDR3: CASSPGYGYTF. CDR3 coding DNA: TGTGCCAGCAGCCCGGGGTATGGCTACACCTTC.

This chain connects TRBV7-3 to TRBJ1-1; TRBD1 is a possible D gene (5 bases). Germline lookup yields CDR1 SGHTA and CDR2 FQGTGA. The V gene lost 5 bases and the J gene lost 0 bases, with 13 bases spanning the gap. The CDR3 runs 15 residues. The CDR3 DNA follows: TGTGCCAGCAGCCCAATGACAGACCTGAACACTGAAGCTTTCTTT. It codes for CASSPMTDLNTEAFF.

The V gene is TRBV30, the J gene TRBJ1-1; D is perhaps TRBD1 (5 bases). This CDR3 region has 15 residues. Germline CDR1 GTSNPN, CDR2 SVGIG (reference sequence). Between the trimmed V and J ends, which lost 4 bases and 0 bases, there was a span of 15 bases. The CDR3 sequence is CAWNRTPMMNTEAFF. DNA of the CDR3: TGTGCCTGGAACCGGACACCGATGATGAACACTGAAGCTTTCTTT.